The 13 T cell receptor beta chains listed next were all sequenced from one sample in a study of a mutant IDH1 vaccine in newly diagnosed glioma. Assay: immunoSEQ multiplex PCR; the TCRdb copy retains only in-frame clones and omits some. This sample has about 38,000 clones, with 80% to 95% found just once. The time point: baseline, week 1 (first vaccination visit). Described treatment: pre-vaccination baseline after standard-of-care therapy. Sequences were derived from PBMCs, sampled from a glioma patient treated with radiotherapy, temozolomide or both. The receptors were gathered from a man between 18 and 29 years old with glioma.

The V and J genes are TRBV15 and TRBJ2-1, with no clear D. The V and J ends lost 3 bases and 0 bases respectively, with 18 bases between them. This CDR3 is 18 amino acids long. Germline V gene lookup returns CDR1 LNHNV and CDR2 YYDKDF (reference sequence). The CDR3 sequence: CATSRAPKLGSSYNEQFF. CDR3 bases: TGTGCCACCAGCAGGGCCCCAAAACTGGGTAGCTCCTACAATGAGCAGTTCTTC.

The gene calls are TRBV9 and TRBJ2-2; D may correspond to TRBD1 or TRBD2 (6 bases each). Trimming pared 0 bases from V and 5 bases from J, leaving 11 bases between. The germline CDR1 and CDR2 sequences are SGDLS and YYNGEE. The CDR3 is 15 residues long. The CDR3 region is CASSVGLGGTGELFF. The CDR3 DNA is TGTGCCAGCAGCGTAGGACTAGGGGGTACCGGGGAGCTGTTTTTT. Variable domain in full (rest from reference TRBV9 and TRBJ2-2): DSGVTQTPKHLITATGQRVTLRCSPRSGDLSVYWYQQSLDQGLQFLIQYYNGEERAKGNILERFSAQQFPDLHSELNLSSLELGDSALYFCASSVGLGGTGELFFGEGSRLTVL.

V usage is TRBV5-1 and J usage is TRBJ1-2; 8 bases are a match to TRBD1. Germline lookup yields CDR1 SGHRS and CDR2 YFSETQ. The CDR3 runs 13 residues. V lost 4 bases, J lost 7 bases, and 6 bases stayed unmatched. Here the CDR3 reads CASSLADRAGYTF. CDR3 nucleotides: TGCGCCAGCAGCCTTGCGGACAGGGCTGGCTACACCTTC.

DNA for the CDR3: TGCGCCAGCAGCGGAAGGACTAGCTACGAGCAGTACTTC. Translating it yields CASSGRTSYEQYF. This chain links TRBV5-1 with TRBJ2-7; 7 positions match TRBD2. CDR1 is SGHRS and CDR2 is YFSETQ in the germline V gene. This CDR3 is built from 13 residues. After removal of 4 bases from V and 3 bases from J, the junction contained 4 bases not matched to a gene.

The table lists this clone with a few counts. The gene calls are TRBV30 and TRBJ1-1, with 8 bases fitting TRBD1. Germline-derived CDR1 and CDR2 are GTSNPN and SVGIG (reference sequence). The CDR3 has 14 amino acids. V lost 3 bases and J lost 12; bases outside the gene matches: 15. In DNA, the CDR3 is TGTGCCTGGAGCGTAGAAAGGACAGGGCTTTCGACTTTCTTT. It is translated as CAWSVERTGLSTFF.

This clone was observed a few times. This rearrangement joins TRBV19 to TRBJ2-2; D is possibly TRBD2 (5 bases). V was pared by 7 bases and J by 3 bases, with 15 bases between. This CDR3 spans 15 amino acids. Germline V lookup: CDR1 LNHDA, CDR2 SQIVND (reference sequence). The CDR3 nucleotides read TGTGCCAGTAAGGAAGGGAGTTCCGACACCGGGGAGCTGTTTTTT. It yields the protein CASKEGSSDTGELFF.

The rearrangement links TRBV7-2 to TRBJ2-2; TRBD2 matches 7 bases. This CDR3 has 17 amino acids. Germline V gives CDR1 SGHTA, CDR2 FQGNSA. J lost 0 bases, V lost 1 base, and 5 bases had no gene match. The CDR3 sequence: CASSLGWRGTNTGELFF. The CDR3 DNA sequence: TGTGCCAGCAGCTTAGGGTGGCGGGGGACGAACACCGGGGAGCTGTTTTTT.

The chain joins TRBV6-6 to TRBJ1-1, with 7 bases aligning to TRBD1. CDR1 and CDR2 (germline): MNHNY, SVGAGI (reference sequence). The length of the CDR3 is 14 residues. The ends lost 6 bases at V and 2 bases at J; junction bases unmatched: 6. The CDR3 sequence: CASSRGTVNTEAFF. The CDR3 DNA sequence: TGTGCCAGCAGCCGCGGGACAGTTAACACTGAAGCTTTCTTT.

The chain has TRBV2 and TRBJ1-1; no definite D call. CDR3 length: 15 amino acids. Per germline, CDR1 SNHLY and CDR2 FYNNEI. V was trimmed by 6 bases and J by 1 base, leaving 15 bases between them. CDR3 nucleotide sequence: TGTGCCAGCAGGCCGACGGAAAACGGGAACACTGAAGCTTTCTTT. Translating it yields CASRPTENGNTEAFF.

The chain recombines TRBV19 with TRBJ1-1; D call uncertain. Germline V gene sequence: CDR1 LNHDA, CDR2 SQIVND (reference sequence). This CDR3 has 14 residues. Trimming removed 7 bases at V and 4 bases at J, with 16 bases between. The CDR3: CASKMGRAGTEAFF. The CDR3, as DNA: TGTGCCAGTAAGATGGGAAGGGCAGGCACTGAAGCTTTCTTT.

This clone was recorded once. The chain combines TRBV6-6 with TRBJ1-1; D ambiguous. Germline V lookup: CDR1 MNHNY, CDR2 SVGAGI (reference sequence). V was pared by 5 bases and J by 2 bases, with 3 bases between. The CDR3 consists of 11 residues. In nucleotides, the CDR3 is TGTGCCAGCAGTCCCAACACTGAAGCTTTCTTT. Translation: CASSPNTEAFF.

The rearrangement uses TRBV6-6 and TRBJ2-7; possibly TRBD1 or TRBD2 for D (5 bases each). Trimming took off 5 bases at V and 3 bases at J, with 17 bases between the two ends. Germline lookup yields CDR1 MNHNY and CDR2 SVGAGI (reference sequence). This CDR3 comprises 15 residues. In nucleotides, the CDR3 is TGTGCCAGCAGTCAAAGTGGGACCACGGGCTACGAGCAGTACTTC. As protein: CASSQSGTTGYEQYF.

V usage is TRBV9 and J usage is TRBJ1-3; D gene uncertain. Germline values: CDR1 SGDLS, CDR2 YYNGEE. The V and J ends lost 0 bases and 4 bases respectively, with 5 bases between them. The CDR3 runs to 13 residues. The CDR3 DNA reads TGTGCCAGCAGCGTAGATTCAGGAAACACCATATATTTT. It specifies CASSVDSGNTIYF.